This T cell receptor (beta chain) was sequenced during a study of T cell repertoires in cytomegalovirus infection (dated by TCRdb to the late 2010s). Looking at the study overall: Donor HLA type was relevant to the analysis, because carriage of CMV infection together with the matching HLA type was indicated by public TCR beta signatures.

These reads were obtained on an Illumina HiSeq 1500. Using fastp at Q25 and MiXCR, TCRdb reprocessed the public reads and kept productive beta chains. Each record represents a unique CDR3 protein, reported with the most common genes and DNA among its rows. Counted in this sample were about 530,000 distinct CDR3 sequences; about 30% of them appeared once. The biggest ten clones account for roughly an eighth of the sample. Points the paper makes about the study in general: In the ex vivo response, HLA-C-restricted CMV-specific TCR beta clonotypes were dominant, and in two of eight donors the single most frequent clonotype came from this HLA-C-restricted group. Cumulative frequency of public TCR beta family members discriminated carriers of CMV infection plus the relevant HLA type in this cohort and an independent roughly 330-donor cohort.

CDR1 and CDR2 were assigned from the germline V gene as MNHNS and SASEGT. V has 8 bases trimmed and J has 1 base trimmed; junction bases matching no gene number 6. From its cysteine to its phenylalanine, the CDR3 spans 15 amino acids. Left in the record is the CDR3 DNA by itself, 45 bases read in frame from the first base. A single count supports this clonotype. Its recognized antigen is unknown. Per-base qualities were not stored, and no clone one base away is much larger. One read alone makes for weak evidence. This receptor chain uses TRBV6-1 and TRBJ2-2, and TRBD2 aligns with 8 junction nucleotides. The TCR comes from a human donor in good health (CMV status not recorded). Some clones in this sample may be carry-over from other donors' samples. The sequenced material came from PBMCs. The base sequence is TGTGCCAGCCAGACGCGGGAGGAGAACACCGGGGAGCTGTTTTTT. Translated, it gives CASQTREENTGELFF.